The following is a TCR beta chain sequence with its context. Data came from immunoSEQ multiplex PCR; TCRdb stores just in-frame clones and leaves some out. The data hold 95,000 or so clones, with 86% observed a single time. The data were obtained in a study of identifying expanded T cells in peripheral blood. Collection occurred without any documented infections or immune events in donors. Germline V CDR1 and CDR2: KGHSH, LQKENI. The CDR3 is made up of 16 amino acids. The V and J ends lost 6 bases and 1 base respectively, with 17 bases between them. The sequenced sample consisted of blood. The TCR was taken from a person aged 18 to 70 in good health. The gene calls are TRBV18 and TRBJ2-3; possibly TRBD2 for D (6 bases). The CDR3: CASSRSGGRGTDTQYF. The CDR3 DNA follows: TGTGCCAGCTCGCGGTCCGGAGGGCGCGGCACAGATACGCAGTATTTT.